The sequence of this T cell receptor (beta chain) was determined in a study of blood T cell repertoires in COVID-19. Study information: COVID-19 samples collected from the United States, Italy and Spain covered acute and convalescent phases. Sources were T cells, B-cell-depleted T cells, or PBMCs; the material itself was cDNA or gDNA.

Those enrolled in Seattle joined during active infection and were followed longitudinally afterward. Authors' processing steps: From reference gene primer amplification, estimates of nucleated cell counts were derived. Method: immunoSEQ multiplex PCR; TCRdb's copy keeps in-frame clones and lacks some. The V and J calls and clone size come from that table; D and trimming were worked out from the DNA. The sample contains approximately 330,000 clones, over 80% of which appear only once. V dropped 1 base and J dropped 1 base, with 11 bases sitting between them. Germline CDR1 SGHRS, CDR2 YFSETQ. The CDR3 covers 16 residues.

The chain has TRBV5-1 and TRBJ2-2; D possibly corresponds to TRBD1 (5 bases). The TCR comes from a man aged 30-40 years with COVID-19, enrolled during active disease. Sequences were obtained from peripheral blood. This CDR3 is CASSLTAQGNTGELFF. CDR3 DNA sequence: TGCGCCAGCAGCTTGACCGCCCAGGGGAACACCGGGGAGCTGTTTTTT.